The 27 T cell receptor beta chains listed next were all sequenced from one sample in a study of cytomegalovirus exposure and HLA in healthy donors. The PCR had 60 Vbeta and 13 Jbeta primers. Clones were sequenced by immunoSEQ multiplex PCR, and TCRdb holds only the in-frame ones, with some missing. The data hold more than 85,000 clones, with about 60% observed a single time. Sequencing was done on a sample of PBMCs. These receptors were collected from a woman aged 30 to 39 in good health and CMV-seronegative.

The chain carries TRBV10-3 and TRBJ2-7; TRBD1 agrees at 7 bases. Germline CDR1 and CDR2: ENHRY and SYGVKD. CDR3 length equals 15 residues. With V trimmed by 4 bases and J by 0 bases, 6 bases remained unmatched. The CDR3 DNA reads as TGTGCCATCAGTGCGACAGGGCTGCTCTCCTACGAGCAGTACTTC. Amino acids: CAISATGLLSYEQYF.

The gene calls are TRBV27 and TRBJ2-2, with D possibly matching TRBD1 (6 bases). Germline V lookup: CDR1 MNHEY, CDR2 SMNVEV (reference sequence). Trimming pared 6 bases from V and 0 bases from J, leaving 11 bases between. The CDR3 is 15 residues long. DNA for the CDR3: TGTGCCAGCAGAACCGGGACAACGAACACCGGGGAGCTGTTTTTT. This sequence encodes CASRTGTTNTGELFF.

The chain has TRBV28 and TRBJ1-4, with 10 positions matching TRBD1. The CDR3 is 17 amino acids. Germline V CDR1 and CDR2: MDHEN, SYDVKM. V gave up 3 bases and J gave up 7 bases; unmatched junction bases: 11. DNA for the CDR3: TGTGCCAGCAGTTTTTCGACCCCGACAGGGGGCATTGAAAAACTGTTTTTT. Encoded protein: CASSFSTPTGGIEKLFF.

The chain links TRBV19 to TRBJ2-7; D is possibly TRBD1 (5 bases). Germline V CDR1 and CDR2: LNHDA, SQIVND (reference sequence). The V and J ends lost 8 bases and 1 base respectively, with 18 bases between them. The CDR3 extends over 15 amino acids. The CDR3 coding sequence is TGTGCCAGTTGCCTTACAGGTTGGGGTTCCTACGAGCAGTACTTC. Its protein product is CASCLTGWGSYEQYF.

V is TRBV19 and J is TRBJ2-7, with TRBD2 matching 10 bases. With V trimmed by 5 bases and J by 3 bases, 16 bases remained unmatched. Germline V CDR1 and CDR2: LNHDA, SQIVND (reference sequence). The CDR3 contains 18 residues. The CDR3 bases are TGTGCCAGTAGTCTTTATGCCGGTTCGACTAGCGGGCTCTACGAGCAGTACTTC. Encoded protein: CASSLYAGSTSGLYEQYF.

The chain has TRBV25-1 and TRBJ2-7; tentatively, D is TRBD1 (6 bases). The CDR3 length is 15 residues. Germline V gene sequence: CDR1 MGHDK, CDR2 SYGVNS. Deletions cut 6 bases from V and 3 bases from J, with 18 bases between. The CDR3 sequence is CASSLRDRNLYEQYF. In nucleotides, the CDR3 is TGTGCCAGCAGCCTCCGAGACAGGAATCTCTACGAGCAGTACTTC.

The V gene is TRBV4-3, the J gene TRBJ2-7, with 7 bases aligning to TRBD1. With V trimmed by 1 base and J by 6 bases, 6 bases remained unmatched. This CDR3 has 14 residues. Germline CDR1 reads LGHNA; CDR2 reads YSLEER. CDR3 in amino acids: CASSQVVGGREQYF. The CDR3 bases are TGCGCCAGCAGCCAAGTTGTAGGGGGCCGCGAGCAGTACTTC.

This clone was observed a few times. The J gene is TRBJ1-2, the V gene TRBV27, with 8 positions matching TRBD1. The CDR3 sequence is 17 residues long. From germline, CDR1 is MNHEY and CDR2 SMNVEV (reference sequence). V lost 2 bases to trimming and J lost 5 bases; unmatched junction nucleotides: 13. CDR3 sequence: CASSLGLPGGHSYGYTF. The CDR3 DNA reads as TGTGCCAGCAGTTTAGGGTTGCCAGGGGGCCATTCATATGGCTACACCTTC.

V is TRBV10-3 and J is TRBJ1-4; D is unresolved. The V gene lost 10 bases and the J gene lost 5 bases, with 14 bases spanning the gap. This CDR3 is 13 amino acids long. Looked up from germline, CDR1 is ENHRY and CDR2 is SYGVKD. CDR3 in DNA: TGTGCCACCGCCCTGGAGGAGAATGAAAAACTGTTTTTT. Protein product: CATALEENEKLFF.

CDR3 sequence: CASSPRHPSYNEQFF. CDR3 DNA: TGTGCCAGCAGTCCCCGACACCCCTCCTACAATGAGCAGTTCTTC. The chain combines TRBV27 with TRBJ2-1; D remains unclear. Trimming pared 5 bases from V and 0 bases from J, leaving 11 bases between. CDR1 MNHEY and CDR2 SMNVEV come from the germline V gene (reference sequence). There are 15 residues in the CDR3.

The gene calls are TRBV4-2 and TRBJ1-1, with a possible D match to TRBD1 (5 bases). The CDR3 covers 15 residues. The germline V and J ends were trimmed by 2 bases and 7 bases, with 17 bases remaining between them. Looked up from germline, CDR1 is LGHNA and CDR2 is YNFKEQ. DNA for the CDR3: TGTGCCAGCAGCCAACTCCGGGACCGGAGGGATGAAGCTTTCTTT. The encoded protein is CASSQLRDRRDEAFF.

V is TRBV4-2 and J is TRBJ1-6; TRBD1 is a possible D gene (6 bases). The CDR3 loop spans 18 amino acids. Germline V gene data show CDR1 as LGHNA and CDR2 as YNFKEQ. V lost 1 base, J lost 7 bases, and 20 bases lay in between. The CDR3 nucleotides are TGTGCCAGCAGCCAAGCCCGAGGTGTGTGGGGGCAGAATTCACCCCTCCACTTT. This codes for CASSQARGVWGQNSPLHF.

For this clone: At the DNA level, this CDR3 is encoded by other sequences in the same sample as well. The chain has TRBV9 and TRBJ2-5; D gene ambiguous. V lost 0 bases and J lost 1, with 4 bases in between. The CDR3 runs 13 residues. Germline V lookup: CDR1 SGDLS, CDR2 YYNGEE. CDR3 nucleotide sequence: TGTGCCAGCAGCGTAGCCAGCCAAGAGACCCAGTACTTC. Translation: CASSVASQETQYF.

This sequence joins TRBV5-1 and TRBJ2-1; the D gene is possibly TRBD1 (5 bases). Deletions cut 4 bases from V and 0 bases from J, with 11 bases between. The CDR3 covers 15 residues. CDR1 and CDR2 from the germline V gene are SGHRS and YFSETQ. CDR3 amino acids: CASSTSRVSYNEQFF. In DNA, the CDR3 is TGCGCCAGCAGCACATCCAGGGTCTCCTACAATGAGCAGTTCTTC.

CDR3 sequence: CASRPGTGWEKLFF. The DNA for the CDR3 is TGTGCCAGCAGACCCGGGACAGGGTGGGAAAAACTGTTTTTT. The genes are TRBV6-1 and TRBJ1-4, with 9 bases lining up with TRBD1. This CDR3 comprises 14 residues. The germline gives CDR1 MNHNS, CDR2 SASEGT. V lost 6 bases, J lost 8 bases, and 7 bases stayed unmatched.

This clone was detected a few times. The gene calls are TRBV6-6 and TRBJ2-3; D might be TRBD2 (6 bases). The length of the CDR3 is 14 residues. The V end was cut by 2 bases, the J end by 10 bases, with 16 bases between. Germline CDR1 MNHNY, CDR2 SVGAGI (reference sequence). The CDR3 spells CASSYGTPLASQYF. The CDR3 DNA reads TGTGCCAGCAGTTACGGGACTCCCCTGGCGTCGCAGTATTTT.

The V and J genes are TRBV10-1 and TRBJ2-3; D may be TRBD2 (5 bases). The CDR3 has 13 residues. V was shortened by 2 bases and J by 3 bases, with 6 bases between the two germline ends. From germline, CDR1 is WNHNN and CDR2 SYGVQD (reference sequence). The CDR3 sequence: CASSETGTDTQYF. The CDR3 nucleotides are TGCGCCAGCAGTGAGACGGGGACAGATACGCAGTATTTT.

This clone was seen a few times. The chain is built from TRBV6-5 and TRBJ2-7; 8 bases map to TRBD2. Per germline, CDR1 MNHEY and CDR2 SVGAGI. The length of the CDR3 is 14 residues. Germline trimming cut 6 bases from V and 3 bases from J; bases unmatched to any gene: 7. The CDR3 DNA follows: TGTGCCAGCAGCAGAGACGGGAGGGGCTACGAGCAGTACTTC. Translated, it gives CASSRDGRGYEQYF.

The J gene is TRBJ2-7, the V gene TRBV10-1, with a possible D match to TRBD2 (5 bases). The CDR3 runs to 12 residues. With 5 bases removed from V and 4 bases from J, the gap between germline ends came to 9 bases. Germline values: CDR1 WNHNN, CDR2 SYGVQD (reference sequence). CDR3 residues: CASSSGAYEQYF. The CDR3 DNA reads as TGCGCCAGCAGTAGCGGAGCATACGAGCAGTACTTC.

This clone has just a few counts. The chain employs TRBV6-6 and TRBJ1-4; D is unclear. From germline, CDR1 is MNHNY and CDR2 SVGAGI (reference sequence). Trimming took 5 bases from V and 10 from J, leaving 8 bases between them. This CDR3 is 11 amino acids long. CDR3 amino acids: CASSPGRKLFF. DNA for the CDR3: TGTGCCAGCAGTCCCGGTCGAAAACTGTTTTTT.

The chain couples TRBV30 to TRBJ1-6; 9 bases fit TRBD1. Trimming took 0 bases from V and 10 from J; bases not matched to a gene: 4. Per the germline V gene, CDR1 is GTSNPN and CDR2 is SVGIG (reference sequence). This CDR3 is 14 amino acids long. CDR3 protein: CAWSVGQGNSPLHF. CDR3 nucleotide sequence: TGTGCCTGGAGTGTAGGACAGGGGAACTCACCCCTCCACTTT.

This clone occurred once. V and J are TRBV2 and TRBJ2-5; D is perhaps TRBD1 (6 bases). Trimming removed 6 bases from V and 5 bases from J, with 13 bases in between. Germline-derived CDR1 and CDR2 are SNHLY and FYNNEI. The CDR3 loop spans 13 amino acids. DNA of the CDR3: TGTGCCAGCAGCGTAGACAGGAGTGAGACCCAGTACTTC. Amino acids: CASSVDRSETQYF.

The chain has TRBV5-4 and TRBJ1-2; D gene uncertain. The CDR3 is made up of 14 amino acids. Trimming took off 0 bases at V and 3 bases at J, with 9 bases between the two ends. Germline V lookup: CDR1 SGHNT, CDR2 YYREEE (reference sequence). CDR3 nucleotide sequence: TGTGCCAGCAGCTTGGGAGAGGGCTACTATGGCTACACCTTC. It specifies CASSLGEGYYGYTF.

The V gene is TRBV2, the J gene TRBJ1-2; TRBD1 is a possible D gene (5 bases). Trimming took off 6 bases at V and 2 bases at J, with 10 bases between the two ends. Germline V gives CDR1 SNHLY, CDR2 FYNNEI. The CDR3 covers 13 residues. CDR3: CASRNRQNYGYTF. Here the CDR3 DNA reads TGTGCCAGCAGAAACAGACAGAACTATGGCTACACCTTC.

V is TRBV5-1 and J is TRBJ1-1, with TRBD1 as a possible D gene (5 bases). Deletions cut 6 bases from V and 1 base from J, with 19 bases between. The CDR3 contains 16 residues. Per the germline V gene, CDR1 is SGHRS and CDR2 is YFSETQ. The CDR3 nucleotides are TGCGCCAGCATCCCAGGGATTGGTCCCGCGAACACTGAAGCTTTCTTT. This encodes CASIPGIGPANTEAFF.

This rearrangement joins TRBV19 to TRBJ2-7; 8 positions agree with TRBD1. Germline V gives CDR1 LNHDA, CDR2 SQIVND (reference sequence). The CDR3 is 12 amino acids. V lost 5 bases to trimming and J lost 3 bases; unmatched junction nucleotides: 0. This CDR3 is CASSDRGYEQYF. CDR3 DNA sequence: TGTGCCAGTAGTGACAGGGGCTACGAGCAGTACTTC.

V usage is TRBV5-1 and J usage is TRBJ2-5; 8 nucleotides agree with TRBD2. This CDR3 is built from 15 residues. In germline, CDR1 is SGHRS, CDR2 YFSETQ. With 3 bases clipped from V and 5 bases from J, the junction kept 9 bases outside the gene matches. The CDR3 nucleotides read TGCGCCAGCAGCTATGGAGCGGGGGTTGGTGAGACCCAGTACTTC. Protein sequence: CASSYGAGVGETQYF.